Presented here are 2 T cell receptor beta chains from one specimen sequenced in a study of T cell responses to AZD1222 COVID-19 vaccine. The data were produced by immunoSEQ multiplex PCR, yet TCRdb's version contains in-frame clones alone and is incomplete. The profile covers tens of thousands of clones, with roughly 86% appearing a single time and about a sixth taken by the ten largest. Source: peripheral blood, taken on day 0 of AZD1222 vaccination. Receptors were obtained from an adult in good health.

In its sample, this clone was seen once. The rearrangement joins TRBV6-5 to TRBJ2-7; D is perhaps TRBD2 (7 bases). CDR3 length: 15 amino acids. Germline CDR1 MNHEY, CDR2 SVGAGI. The V end was cut by 8 bases, the J end by 3 bases, with 20 bases between. CDR3: CASGPIGGGSYEQYF. The DNA of the CDR3 is TGTGCCAGCGGACCTATCGGGGGCGGGAGCTACGAGCAGTACTTC.

V gene TRBV7-6 combines with J gene TRBJ2-2, with 9 bases matching TRBD1. The junction had 4 bases not matched to a gene; V was cut back by 4 bases and J by 4 bases. CDR1 and CDR2 from the germline V gene are SGHVS and FNYEAQ. The CDR3 has 15 amino acids. Written as DNA, the CDR3 is TGTGCCAGCAGCTCAGGACAGGGGTTCACCGGGGAGCTGTTTTTT. Translating it yields CASSSGQGFTGELFF.